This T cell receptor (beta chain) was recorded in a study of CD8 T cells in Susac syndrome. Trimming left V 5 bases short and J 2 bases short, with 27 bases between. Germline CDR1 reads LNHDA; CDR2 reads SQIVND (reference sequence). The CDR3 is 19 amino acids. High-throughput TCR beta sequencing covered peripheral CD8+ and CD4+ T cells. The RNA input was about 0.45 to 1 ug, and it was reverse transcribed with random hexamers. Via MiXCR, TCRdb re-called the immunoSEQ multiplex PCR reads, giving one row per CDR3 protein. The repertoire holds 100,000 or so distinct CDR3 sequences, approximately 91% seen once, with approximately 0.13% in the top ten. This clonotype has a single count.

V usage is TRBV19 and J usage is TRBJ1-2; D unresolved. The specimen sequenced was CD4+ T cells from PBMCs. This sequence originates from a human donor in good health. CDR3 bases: TGTGCCAGTAGTGGATTGTGGCAAGGCAGGCCAGACTCGAACTATGGCTACACCTTC. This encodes CASSGLWQGRPDSNYGYTF.